The clone carrying this T cell receptor beta chain appeared a few times. Germline CDR1 and CDR2: MNHEY and SVGAGI. The CDR3 covers 15 residues. V was trimmed by 2 bases and J by 1 base, leaving 9 bases between them. RNA transcripts served as the template for amplifying TCR beta CDR3 regions. In the first-round RT-PCR of the TCR CDR3, the HTBI primer set was used. Each CDR3 protein gets one entry after TCRdb re-called the multiplex PCR reads with MiXCR. The sample yields fewer than 700,000 distinct CDR3 sequences, approximately 17% seen once. The sample is drawn from a study of T cells in Graves' hyperthyroidism and ophthalmopathy. At least 3 on the Clinical Activity Score was recorded for ophthalmopathy patients, who also had NOSPECS grade at least 4 and duration under 3 months.

The sample consisted of blood. The TCR originated in a woman between 18 and 29 years old with Graves' ophthalmopathy. The chain carries TRBV6-5 and TRBJ2-1; D is perhaps TRBD1 (6 bases). The CDR3 region is CASSYEGESYNEQFF. CDR3 in DNA: TGTGCCAGCAGTTACGAGGGGGAGTCCTACAATGAGCAGTTCTTC.